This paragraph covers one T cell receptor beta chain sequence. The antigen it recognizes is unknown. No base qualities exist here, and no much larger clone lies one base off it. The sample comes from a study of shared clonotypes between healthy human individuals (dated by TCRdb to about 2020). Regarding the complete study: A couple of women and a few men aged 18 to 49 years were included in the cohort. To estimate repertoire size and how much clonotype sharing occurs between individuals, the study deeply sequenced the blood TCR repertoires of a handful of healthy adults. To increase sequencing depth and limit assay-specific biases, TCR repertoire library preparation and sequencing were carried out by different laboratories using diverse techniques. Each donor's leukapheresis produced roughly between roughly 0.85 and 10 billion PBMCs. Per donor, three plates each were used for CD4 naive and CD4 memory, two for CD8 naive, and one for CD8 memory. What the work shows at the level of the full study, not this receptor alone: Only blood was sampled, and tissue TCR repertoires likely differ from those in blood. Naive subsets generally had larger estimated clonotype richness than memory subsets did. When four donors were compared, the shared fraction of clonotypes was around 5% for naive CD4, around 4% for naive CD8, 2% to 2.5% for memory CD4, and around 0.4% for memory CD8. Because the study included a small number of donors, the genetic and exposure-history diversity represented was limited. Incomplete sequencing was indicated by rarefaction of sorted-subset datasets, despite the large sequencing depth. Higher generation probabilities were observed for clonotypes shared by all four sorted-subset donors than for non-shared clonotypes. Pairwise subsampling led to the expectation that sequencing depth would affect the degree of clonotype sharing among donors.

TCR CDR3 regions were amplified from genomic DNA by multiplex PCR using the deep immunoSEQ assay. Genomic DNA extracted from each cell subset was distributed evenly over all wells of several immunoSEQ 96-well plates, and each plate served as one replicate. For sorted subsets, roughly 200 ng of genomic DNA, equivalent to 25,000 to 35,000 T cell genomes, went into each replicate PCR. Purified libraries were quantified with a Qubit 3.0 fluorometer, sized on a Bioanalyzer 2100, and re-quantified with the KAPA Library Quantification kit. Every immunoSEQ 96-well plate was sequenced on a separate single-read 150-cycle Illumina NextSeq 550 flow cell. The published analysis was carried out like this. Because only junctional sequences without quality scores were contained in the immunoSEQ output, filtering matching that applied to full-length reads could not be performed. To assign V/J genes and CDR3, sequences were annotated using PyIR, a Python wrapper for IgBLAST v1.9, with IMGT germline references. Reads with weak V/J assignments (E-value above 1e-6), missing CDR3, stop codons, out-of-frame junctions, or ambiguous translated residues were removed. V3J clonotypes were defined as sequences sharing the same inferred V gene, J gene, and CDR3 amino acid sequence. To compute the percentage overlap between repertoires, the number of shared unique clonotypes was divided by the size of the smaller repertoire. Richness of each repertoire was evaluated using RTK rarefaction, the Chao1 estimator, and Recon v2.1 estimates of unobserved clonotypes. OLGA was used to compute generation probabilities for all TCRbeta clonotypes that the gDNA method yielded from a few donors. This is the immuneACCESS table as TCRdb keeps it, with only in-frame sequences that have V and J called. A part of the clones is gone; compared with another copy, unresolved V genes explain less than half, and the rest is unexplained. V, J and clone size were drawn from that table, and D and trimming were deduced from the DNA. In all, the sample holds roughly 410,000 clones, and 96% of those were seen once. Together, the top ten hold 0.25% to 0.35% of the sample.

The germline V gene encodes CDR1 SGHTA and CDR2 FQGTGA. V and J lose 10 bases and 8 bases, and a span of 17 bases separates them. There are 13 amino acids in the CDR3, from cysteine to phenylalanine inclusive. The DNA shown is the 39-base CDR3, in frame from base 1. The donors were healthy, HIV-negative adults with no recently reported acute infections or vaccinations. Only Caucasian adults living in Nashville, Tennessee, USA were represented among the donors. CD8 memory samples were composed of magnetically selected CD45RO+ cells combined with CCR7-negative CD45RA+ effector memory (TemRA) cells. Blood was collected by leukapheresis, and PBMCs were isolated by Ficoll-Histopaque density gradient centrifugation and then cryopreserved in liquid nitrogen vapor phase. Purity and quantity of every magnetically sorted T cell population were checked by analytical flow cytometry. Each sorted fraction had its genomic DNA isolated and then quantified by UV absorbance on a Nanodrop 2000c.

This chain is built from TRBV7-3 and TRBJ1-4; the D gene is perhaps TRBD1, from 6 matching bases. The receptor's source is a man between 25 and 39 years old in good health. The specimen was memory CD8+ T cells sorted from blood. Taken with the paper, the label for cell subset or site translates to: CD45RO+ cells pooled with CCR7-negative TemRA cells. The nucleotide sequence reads TGTGCCATCCAACCGGACAGAGAAGAAAAACTGTTTTTT. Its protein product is CAIQPDREEKLFF.